This T cell receptor beta chain was captured in a study of blood T cell repertoires in COVID-19. Study summary: Some COVID-19 samples were acute and others convalescent; all came from the United States, Italy and Spain.

The sample holds one count of this clone. Under the authors' procedure: Nucleated cell number was recorded as an estimate derived from reference gene primer amplification. Using immunoSEQ multiplex PCR, the repertoire was profiled, and TCRdb retains in-frame clones only, with some absent. V and J calls and clone size are copied from that table; D and trimming were computed from the DNA. The sample comprises 100,000 to 150,000 clones, nearly 90% of which are singletons, and approximately 1% rests with the top ten. CDR1 and CDR2 from the germline V gene are SGHKS and YYEKEE (reference sequence). Germline trimming cut 0 bases from V and 3 bases from J; bases unmatched to any gene: 4. CDR3 size: 17 residues.

The material sequenced was peripheral blood. The sequence was collected from a woman of 80 years or more with acute or convalescent COVID-19. The chain carries TRBV5-5 and TRBJ2-5, with 14 nucleotides matching TRBD2. The CDR3 region has the DNA TGTGCCAGCAGCTTGGAGGTGGGACTAGCGGGAGAAGAGACCCAGTACTTC. Amino acids: CASSLEVGLAGEETQYF.